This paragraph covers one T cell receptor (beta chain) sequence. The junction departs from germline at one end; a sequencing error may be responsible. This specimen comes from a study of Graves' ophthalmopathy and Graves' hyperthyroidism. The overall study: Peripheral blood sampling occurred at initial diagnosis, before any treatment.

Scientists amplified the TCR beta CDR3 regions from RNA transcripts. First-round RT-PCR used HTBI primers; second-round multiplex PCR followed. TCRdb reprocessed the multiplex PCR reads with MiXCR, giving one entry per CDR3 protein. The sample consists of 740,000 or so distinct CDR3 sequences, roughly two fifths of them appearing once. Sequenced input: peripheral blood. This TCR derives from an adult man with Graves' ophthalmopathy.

CDR3 sequence (DNA): TGCGCCAGCAGCCAAGAGTTCCGCGGCGGCCGGGGGAGGGGTATGGTTGAAGCTTTCTTT. Its translation: CASSQEFRGGRGRGMVEAFF. The chain couples TRBV7-9 to TRBJ1-1; maybe TRBD1 (5 bases). Germline assignment: CDR1 SEHNR and CDR2 FQNEAQ (reference sequence). The CDR3 consists of 20 residues.